This TCR beta chain was captured by sequencing in a study of T cell responses to AZD1222 COVID-19 vaccine. Study-wide context: Combined were second doses at about 4 or about 12 weeks. Overall study results and limits: In the spike-specific TCR repertoire, nearly half reportedly target unmutated variant regions. Sampled repertoires all dated from after the peak T cell response. Donor demographics were predominantly white British with a female majority; clonal diversity may be underestimated.

The method was immunoSEQ multiplex PCR; TCRdb's version includes in-frame clones alone and lacks a portion of them. The sample lists 130,000 to 150,000 clones, 90% seen once, with around 3.5% in the top ten. Turning to this clone: Its antigen remains unknown.

The clonotype comes from an adult in good health. The starting material was peripheral blood, obtained on day 0 of AZD1222 vaccination.

The CDR3 loop is CASSLPRANTEAFF. The CDR3 bases are TGTGCCAGCAGCCTTCCCAGGGCTAACACTGAAGCTTTCTTT. The V gene is TRBV5-4, the J gene TRBJ1-1; D is possibly TRBD1 (5 bases). Deletions cut 4 bases from V and 2 bases from J, with 12 bases between. The CDR3 is 14 amino acids. Germline V lookup: CDR1 SGHNT, CDR2 YYREEE (reference sequence).